This entry is about one TCR beta chain. The CDR3 has 16 amino acids. Germline V CDR1 and CDR2: MNHEY, SMNVEV (reference sequence). V was shortened by 6 bases and J by 1 base, with 19 bases between the two germline ends. This sample was taken from a study of human versus mouse CDR3 diversity and MHC coevolution. Only in-frame clones appear in the TCRdb table, and some are missing; sequencing was by immunoSEQ multiplex PCR. The profile shows about 83,000 clones, less than 95% of them singletons. The chain couples TRBV27 to TRBJ2-7; D possibly corresponds to TRBD1 (6 bases). The sample was naive CD4+ T cells from blood. Subset denoted: CD45RO-negative CD62L-positive naive CD4 T cells. This TCR derives from a person between 30 and 69 years old in good health. The CDR3 bases are TGTGCCAGCAGACAGGGAGTCGGACCTGTTTCCTACGAGCAGTACTTC. This translates into CASRQGVGPVSYEQYF.